This record covers a single T cell receptor beta chain. This sample stems from a study of blood T cell repertoires in COVID-19. Looked up from germline, CDR1 is MDHEN and CDR2 is SYDVKM. This CDR3 region has 12 residues. J gave up 5 bases and V 6 bases, and 3 bases lay outside the gene matches. Residents of about two dozen US areas, aged roughly 18 to 95 years, made up the participants. The protocol was immunoSEQ multiplex PCR, while the TCRdb copy is restricted to in-frame clones and leaves out a portion. In the table there are roughly 250,000 clones, 70% to 90% of which are singletons. This TCR was recovered from a woman in her 30s who had recovered from COVID-19. The chain employs TRBV28 and TRBJ2-7; 8 nucleotides line up with TRBD1. Specimen: PBMCs or T cells enriched from blood (not recorded which). The CDR3 region is CASSDRGHEQYF. The CDR3 nucleotides read TGTGCCAGCAGCGACAGGGGCCACGAGCAGTACTTC.